The TCR beta chain under discussion was sequenced for a study of blood T cells in healthy people across ages. It was about 10 milliliters of peripheral blood that were drawn from each donor. Samples each yielded at least 6 micrograms of total RNA. The V gene's germline CDR1 is SGHTA and CDR2 FQGTGA. The CDR3 covers 15 residues. V shed 5 bases and J shed 0 bases, with 13 bases lying between them. As for this clonotype: What it binds is not known.

Primers used in a second PCR of about 7 to 12 cycles were a sample-barcoded 5' primer and a J-beta primer mix. TCRdb ran MiXCR on the 5' RACE reads and lists one entry per CDR3 protein. The table has about 1.6 million distinct CDR3 sequences, about 31% seen once. Findings and limits, study-wide: The study found more naive CD4+ cells and higher diversity in long-lived than aged donors. The recorded TCR beta diversity per million T cells decreased in a roughly linear manner with age.

This chain joins TRBV7-3 and TRBJ1-1; D is perhaps TRBD1 (5 bases). Sequences were obtained from blood. The TCR was taken from a woman aged 25 to 39 in good health. In nucleotides, the CDR3 is TGTGCCAGCAGCCGGTCAGGGATCATGAACACTGAAGCTTTCTTT. It specifies CASSRSGIMNTEAFF.